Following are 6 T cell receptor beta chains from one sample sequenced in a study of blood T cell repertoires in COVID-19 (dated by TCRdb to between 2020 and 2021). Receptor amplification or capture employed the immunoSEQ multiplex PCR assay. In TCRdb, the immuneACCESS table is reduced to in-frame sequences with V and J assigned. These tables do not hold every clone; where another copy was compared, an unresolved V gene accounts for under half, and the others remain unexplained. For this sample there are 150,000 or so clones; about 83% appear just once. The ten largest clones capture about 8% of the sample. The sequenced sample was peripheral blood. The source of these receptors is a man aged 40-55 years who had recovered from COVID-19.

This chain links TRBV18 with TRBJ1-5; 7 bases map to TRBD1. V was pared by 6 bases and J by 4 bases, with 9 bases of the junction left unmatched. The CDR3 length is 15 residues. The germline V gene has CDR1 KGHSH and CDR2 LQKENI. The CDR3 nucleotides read TGTGCCAGCTCCTCTTCGGGGACAGCGAATCAGCCCCAGCATTTT. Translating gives CASSSSGTANQPQHF.

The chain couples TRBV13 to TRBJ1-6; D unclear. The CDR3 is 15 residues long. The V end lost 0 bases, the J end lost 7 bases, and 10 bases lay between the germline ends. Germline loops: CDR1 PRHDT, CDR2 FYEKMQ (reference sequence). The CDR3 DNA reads TGTGCCAGCAGCTTAGGAGTAAGCCCGAATTCACCCCTCCACTTT. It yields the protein CASSLGVSPNSPLHF.

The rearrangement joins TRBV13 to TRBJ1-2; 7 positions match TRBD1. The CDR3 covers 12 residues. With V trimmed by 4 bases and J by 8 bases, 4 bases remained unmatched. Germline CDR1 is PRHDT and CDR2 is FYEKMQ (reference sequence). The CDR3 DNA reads TGTGCCAGCAGCTCGCAGGGGGACGGCTACACCTTC. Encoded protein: CASSSQGDGYTF.

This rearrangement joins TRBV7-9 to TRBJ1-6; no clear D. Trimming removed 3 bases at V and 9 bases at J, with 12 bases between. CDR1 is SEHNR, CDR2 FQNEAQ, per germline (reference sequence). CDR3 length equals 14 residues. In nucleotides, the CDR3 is TGTGCCAGCAGCTTCGGCAGCGAGAGTTCACCCCTCCACTTT. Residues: CASSFGSESSPLHF.

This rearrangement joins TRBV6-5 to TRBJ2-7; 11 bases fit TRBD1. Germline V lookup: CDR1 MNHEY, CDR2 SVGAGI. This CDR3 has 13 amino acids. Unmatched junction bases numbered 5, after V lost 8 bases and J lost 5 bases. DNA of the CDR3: TGTGCCAGCGGGGACAGGGGGAGGGACGAGCAGTACTTC. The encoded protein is CASGDRGRDEQYF.

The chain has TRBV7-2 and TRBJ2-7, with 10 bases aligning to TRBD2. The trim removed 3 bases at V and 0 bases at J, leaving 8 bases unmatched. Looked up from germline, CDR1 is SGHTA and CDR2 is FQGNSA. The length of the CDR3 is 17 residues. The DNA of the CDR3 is TGTGCCAGCAGCTTGGATACTAGCGGGGCGCTCTCCTACGAGCAGTACTTC. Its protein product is CASSLDTSGALSYEQYF.